These T cell receptor beta chains were read from a single sample in a study of blood T cell repertoires in COVID-19. TCRdb keeps only in-frame clones here, not all; method: immunoSEQ multiplex PCR. The sample has 110,000 to 150,000 clones; 80% are singletons. Sequencing was carried out using peripheral blood. Receptors originate from a woman aged 45-65 years with acute or convalescent COVID-19. CDR3s include the opening cysteine and the closing phenylalanine or tryptophan. Each record gives: clone size, V gene, D gene, J gene, CDR3 DNA, CDR3 protein. D genes are given only for firm matches. Expanded clones are given a class, and other clones once, few, many or no size at all.

abundance: -
v_gene: TRBV6-2/TRBV6-3
d_gene: -
j_gene: TRBJ1-5
CDR3nt: TGTGCCAGCAGTTACCCGGACAGCCGCAATCAGCCCCAGCATTTT
CDR3aa: CASSYPDSRNQPQHF

abundance: -
v_gene: TRBV5-4
d_gene: -
j_gene: TRBJ1-2
CDR3nt: TGTGCCAGCAGCCAAGACAGGTCCATGACGTCGGGCTACACCTTC
CDR3aa: CASSQDRSMTSGYTF

abundance: -
v_gene: TRBV11-2
d_gene: -
j_gene: TRBJ1-1
CDR3nt: TGTGCCAGCAGCTTAGTGACTGGGAACACTGAAGCTTTCTTT
CDR3aa: CASSLVTGNTEAFF

abundance: -
v_gene: TRBV29-1
d_gene: -
j_gene: TRBJ2-2
CDR3nt: TGCAGCGTTGAGTGGGGGCTTAACACCGGGGAGCTGTTTTTT
CDR3aa: CSVEWGLNTGELFF

abundance: -
v_gene: TRBV9
d_gene: TRBD2
j_gene: TRBJ2-1
CDR3nt: TGTGCCAGCAGCGGGGGACTAGCGGGCAATGAGCAGTTCTTC
CDR3aa: CASSGGLAGNEQFF

abundance: -
v_gene: TRBV21-1
d_gene: -
j_gene: TRBJ2-7
CDR3nt: TGTGCCAGGGACACGGGGGAGTACTTC
CDR3aa: CARDTGEYF

abundance: few
v_gene: TRBV6-5
d_gene: -
j_gene: TRBJ2-1
CDR3nt: TGTGCCAGCAGTCCGAGGAATAATGAGCAGTTCTTC
CDR3aa: CASSPRNNEQFF

abundance: -
v_gene: TRBV6-2/TRBV6-3
d_gene: TRBD1
j_gene: TRBJ1-5
CDR3nt: TGTGCCAGCAGCCGAACAGGGGAGAGGCAGCCCCAGCATTTT
CDR3aa: CASSRTGERQPQHF

abundance: -
v_gene: TRBV6-5
d_gene: TRBD1
j_gene: TRBJ2-3
CDR3nt: TGTGCCAGCAGACAGGGGAGTTGGAATACGCAGTATTTT
CDR3aa: CASRQGSWNTQYF

abundance: -
v_gene: TRBV6-5
d_gene: TRBD1
j_gene: TRBJ2-1
CDR3nt: TGTGCCAGCAGGAGACAGGGAGATGAGCAGTTCTTC
CDR3aa: CASRRQGDEQFF

abundance: -
v_gene: TRBV5-4
d_gene: -
j_gene: TRBJ2-1
CDR3nt: TGTGCCAGCAGCTCCCCGTCAGATGAGCAGTTCTTC
CDR3aa: CASSSPSDEQFF

abundance: -
v_gene: TRBV6-5
d_gene: -
j_gene: TRBJ1-1
CDR3nt: TGTGCCAGCACTACTACTAGTCAGATCTCTGAAGCTTTCTTT
CDR3aa: CASTTTSQISEAFF

abundance: -
v_gene: TRBV9
d_gene: -
j_gene: TRBJ1-1
CDR3nt: TGTGCCAGCAGCGTAGCAGACAGTTCCACTGAAGCTTTCTTT
CDR3aa: CASSVADSSTEAFF

abundance: -
v_gene: TRBV28
d_gene: -
j_gene: TRBJ2-2
CDR3nt: TGTGCCAGCAGCCCTTTAGGTCTAGCCGGGGAGCTGTTTTTT
CDR3aa: CASSPLGLAGELFF

abundance: -
v_gene: TRBV2
d_gene: -
j_gene: TRBJ1-5
CDR3nt: TGTGCCAGCAGGCAGGGAAATAGCAATCAGCCCCAGCATTTT
CDR3aa: CASRQGNSNQPQHF

abundance: once
v_gene: TRBV5-4
d_gene: TRBD2
j_gene: TRBJ2-5
CDR3nt: TGTGCCAGCAGCCTTAGCGGGAGACAAGAGACCCAGTACTTC
CDR3aa: CASSLSGRQETQYF

abundance: -
v_gene: TRBV29-1
d_gene: -
j_gene: TRBJ2-6
CDR3nt: TGCAGCGCCCGCTCTCAGGGGTCTGGGGCCAACGTCCTGACTTTC
CDR3aa: CSARSQGSGANVLTF

abundance: -
v_gene: TRBV6-5
d_gene: -
j_gene: TRBJ1-4
CDR3nt: TGTGCCAGCACGCGGGCGCAGACTAATGAAAAACTGTTTTTT
CDR3aa: CASTRAQTNEKLFF

abundance: -
v_gene: TRBV12-3/TRBV12-4
d_gene: -
j_gene: TRBJ1-1
CDR3nt: TGTGCCAGCACCCAACAGCTTAACACTGAAGCTTTCTTT
CDR3aa: CASTQQLNTEAFF

abundance: -
v_gene: TRBV5-1
d_gene: -
j_gene: TRBJ1-2
CDR3nt: TGCGCCAGCAGCTTGAGTGAGAGGTCGGGTACCTATGGCTACACCTTC
CDR3aa: CASSLSERSGTYGYTF

abundance: -
v_gene: TRBV7-2
d_gene: -
j_gene: TRBJ2-3
CDR3nt: TGTGCCAGCAGCACCGGACATTCAGATACGCAGTATTTT
CDR3aa: CASSTGHSDTQYF

abundance: -
v_gene: TRBV5-1
d_gene: TRBD1
j_gene: TRBJ1-6
CDR3nt: TGCGCCAGCAGCTTGGGACAGGGGACTAATTCACCCCTCCACTTT
CDR3aa: CASSLGQGTNSPLHF

abundance: few
v_gene: TRBV4-3
d_gene: -
j_gene: TRBJ1-2
CDR3nt: TGCGCCAGCAGCCAAGATCGCTCACAGGTTCATAACTATGGCTACACCTTC
CDR3aa: CASSQDRSQVHNYGYTF

abundance: few
v_gene: TRBV6-4
d_gene: -
j_gene: TRBJ1-1
CDR3nt: TGTGCCAGCAGTGGCTTCCAGGGGAGAGAGACTGAAGCTTTCTTT
CDR3aa: CASSGFQGRETEAFF

abundance: -
v_gene: TRBV7-6
d_gene: TRBD2
j_gene: TRBJ2-1
CDR3nt: TGTGCCAGCAGCGTAACCGGGACTAGCGGTTACAATGAGCAGTTCTTC
CDR3aa: CASSVTGTSGYNEQFF

abundance: -
v_gene: TRBV19
d_gene: -
j_gene: TRBJ2-2
CDR3nt: TGTGCCAGTATGGGAGCTAGTACCGGGGAGCTGTTTTTT
CDR3aa: CASMGASTGELFF

abundance: few
v_gene: TRBV19
d_gene: -
j_gene: TRBJ2-1
CDR3nt: TGTGCCAGTAGGCGGTTCGGGCAGGGCGTAAATGAGCAGTTCTTC
CDR3aa: CASRRFGQGVNEQFF

abundance: -
v_gene: TRBV7-3
d_gene: -
j_gene: TRBJ2-3
CDR3nt: TGTGCCAGCAGCTTAACACAGAGCACAGATACGCAGTATTTT
CDR3aa: CASSLTQSTDTQYF

abundance: -
v_gene: TRBV6-5
d_gene: TRBD1
j_gene: TRBJ1-4
CDR3nt: TGTGCCAGCAGACGTCAGGGGGCTGGTGAAAAACTGTTTTTT
CDR3aa: CASRRQGAGEKLFF

abundance: -
v_gene: TRBV7-9
d_gene: -
j_gene: TRBJ2-3
CDR3nt: TGTGCCAGCAGCTTGGACAGTACAGATACGCAGTATTTT
CDR3aa: CASSLDSTDTQYF

abundance: once
v_gene: TRBV7-2
d_gene: TRBD2
j_gene: TRBJ2-4
CDR3nt: TGTGCCAGCAGCTTAGTGGCTAGCGGGGGGGTAGGGGCCAAAAACATTCAGTACTTC
CDR3aa: CASSLVASGGVGAKNIQYF

abundance: -
v_gene: TRBV14
d_gene: TRBD1
j_gene: TRBJ2-7
CDR3nt: TGTGCCAGCAGCCCTCCCGGGACAGGGCTTATCGAGCAGTACTTC
CDR3aa: CASSPPGTGLIEQYF

abundance: -
v_gene: TRBV7-2
d_gene: -
j_gene: TRBJ1-5
CDR3nt: TGTGCCAGCAGCTTCACTGCGACAGGTAATCAGCCCCAGCATTTT
CDR3aa: CASSFTATGNQPQHF

abundance: -
v_gene: TRBV20-1
d_gene: -
j_gene: TRBJ2-1
CDR3nt: TGCAGTGCTAGTCTGGGCGCCTACAATGAGCAGTTCTTC
CDR3aa: CSASLGAYNEQFF

abundance: -
v_gene: TRBV7-3
d_gene: -
j_gene: TRBJ1-6
CDR3nt: TGTGCCAGCAGCTTAACGACTCGAGGAAATTCACCCCTCCACTTT
CDR3aa: CASSLTTRGNSPLHF

abundance: -
v_gene: TRBV18
d_gene: -
j_gene: TRBJ2-3
CDR3nt: TGTGCCAGCTGGTTGGGAGCCCCGACCACAGATACGCAGTATTTT
CDR3aa: CASWLGAPTTDTQYF

abundance: few
v_gene: TRBV5-1
d_gene: -
j_gene: TRBJ2-4
CDR3nt: TGCGCCAGCAGCTTGATCAGAGCCAAAAACATTCAGTACTTC
CDR3aa: CASSLIRAKNIQYF

abundance: -
v_gene: TRBV7-2
d_gene: TRBD2
j_gene: TRBJ2-7
CDR3nt: TGTGCCAGCAGCCAAGGACTAGCGGGGGATATTTACGAGCAGTACTTC
CDR3aa: CASSQGLAGDIYEQYF

abundance: -
v_gene: TRBV3-1/TRBV3-2
d_gene: -
j_gene: TRBJ1-6
CDR3nt: TGTGCCAGCAGGGAGGGACTGACGAATTCACCCCTCCACTTT
CDR3aa: CASREGLTNSPLHF

abundance: -
v_gene: TRBV6-5
d_gene: -
j_gene: TRBJ1-4
CDR3nt: TGTGCCAGCAGCTACGGGGGGGCAACTAATGAAAAACTGTTTTTT
CDR3aa: CASSYGGATNEKLFF

abundance: -
v_gene: TRBV28
d_gene: TRBD2
j_gene: TRBJ2-1
CDR3nt: TGTGCCAGCAGTTTATGGGCTAGCGGGGGGCTCAATGAGCAGTTCTTC
CDR3aa: CASSLWASGGLNEQFF

abundance: -
v_gene: TRBV5-5
d_gene: TRBD2
j_gene: TRBJ2-5
CDR3nt: TGTGCCAGCAGCTTTCGACTAGCGGGGGGGCTTCAAGAGACCCAGTACTTC
CDR3aa: CASSFRLAGGLQETQYF

abundance: few
v_gene: TRBV29-1
d_gene: TRBD2
j_gene: TRBJ2-1
CDR3nt: TGCAGCGTTGAAGTGTTGGGGACTAGCTATGAGCAGTTCTTC
CDR3aa: CSVEVLGTSYEQFF

abundance: -
v_gene: TRBV6-2/TRBV6-3
d_gene: TRBD1
j_gene: TRBJ1-2
CDR3nt: TGTGCCAGCAGCGACACCCCAACAGGGGGGAACTATGGCTACACCTTC
CDR3aa: CASSDTPTGGNYGYTF

abundance: -
v_gene: TRBV7-2
d_gene: -
j_gene: TRBJ2-5
CDR3nt: TGTGCCAGCAGCCCAGACACGTCCCACCAGTACTTC
CDR3aa: CASSPDTSHQYF

abundance: few
v_gene: TRBV7-9
d_gene: -
j_gene: TRBJ1-4
CDR3nt: TGTGCCAGCAGCTTACAAGGACAGCCTAATGAAAAACTGTTTTTT
CDR3aa: CASSLQGQPNEKLFF

abundance: -
v_gene: TRBV2
d_gene: -
j_gene: TRBJ1-2
CDR3nt: TGTGCCAGCAGGAAAGGTTTTGCGGGCGATCTCTATGGCTACACCTTC
CDR3aa: CASRKGFAGDLYGYTF

abundance: once
v_gene: TRBV28
d_gene: TRBD2
j_gene: TRBJ2-5
CDR3nt: TGTGCCAGCAGTTCCGGGACTAGGGGGACCCAGTACTTC
CDR3aa: CASSSGTRGTQYF

abundance: few
v_gene: TRBV28
d_gene: TRBD1
j_gene: TRBJ1-6
CDR3nt: TGTGCCAGCAGTTTAAGACAGGGTAATACCTCACCCCTCCACTTT
CDR3aa: CASSLRQGNTSPLHF

abundance: few
v_gene: TRBV14
d_gene: -
j_gene: TRBJ1-3
CDR3nt: TGTGCCAGCAGCCAATACGGGAGCTCTGGAAACACCATATATTTT
CDR3aa: CASSQYGSSGNTIYF

abundance: -
v_gene: TRBV28
d_gene: -
j_gene: TRBJ2-7
CDR3nt: TGTGCCAGTAATGGAGGGCTCGAGCAGTACTTC
CDR3aa: CASNGGLEQYF

abundance: -
v_gene: TRBV9
d_gene: -
j_gene: TRBJ2-2
CDR3nt: TGTGCCAGCAGCCCCACTAGGGCGAGGGGGGAGCTGTTTTTT
CDR3aa: CASSPTRARGELFF

abundance: -
v_gene: TRBV3-1/TRBV3-2
d_gene: TRBD1
j_gene: TRBJ2-3
CDR3nt: TGTGCCAGCACCTCAGCGGGACAGGGGTCGGATACGCAGTATTTT
CDR3aa: CASTSAGQGSDTQYF

abundance: -
v_gene: TRBV4-3
d_gene: -
j_gene: TRBJ2-3
CDR3nt: TGCGCCAGCAGCCGGGGACTCGGTAGCACAGATACGCAGTATTTT
CDR3aa: CASSRGLGSTDTQYF

abundance: many
v_gene: TRBV19
d_gene: -
j_gene: TRBJ1-6
CDR3nt: TGTGCCAGTAGTATAGGCCCCCGACCGGGGGATTCACCCCTCCACTTT
CDR3aa: CASSIGPRPGDSPLHF

abundance: -
v_gene: TRBV28
d_gene: -
j_gene: TRBJ1-2
CDR3nt: TGTGCCAGCAGTTTAGGAGCGGAAGGGGGTGATGGCTACACCTTC
CDR3aa: CASSLGAEGGDGYTF

abundance: many
v_gene: TRBV5-4
d_gene: -
j_gene: TRBJ2-1
CDR3nt: TGTGCCAGCAGCTTGGCCCGTCTAGTCCGCTACAATGAGCAGTTCTTC
CDR3aa: CASSLARLVRYNEQFF